This T cell receptor beta chain emerged from a study of Tregs in tolerant kidney transplant recipients. Study-level findings and limits: Validation in larger populations is needed because few patients were studied.

Clones were read by immunoSEQ multiplex PCR, and TCRdb kept only the in-frame ones, dropping some. The sample has about 17,000 clones; around four fifths are singletons. Turning to this clone: Its antigen is still unknown.

Germline V lookup: CDR1 MNHEY, CDR2 SVGAGI. This CDR3 contains 12 residues. The V gene lost 4 bases and the J gene lost 13 bases, with 11 bases spanning the gap. The sequence came from a human donor in good health. The chain has TRBV6-5 and TRBJ1-6; the D gene is possibly TRBD1 (6 bases). Sequenced: Tregs from blood. The CDR3 DNA reads as TGTGCCAGCAGTTCCTACAGGGTGCCCCTCCACTTT. Its translation: CASSSYRVPLHF.